This TCR beta chain derives from a study of blood T cell repertoires in COVID-19. Study context: Whether acute or convalescent, the COVID-19 samples came from the United States, Italy and Spain. PBMCs, B-cell-depleted T cells, or T cells provided the cDNA or gDNA that made up the material.

CDR3 length: 15 residues. Germline CDR1 is WNHNN and CDR2 is SYGVQD (reference sequence). V lost 4 bases and J lost 3, with 15 bases in between. Assignments of participants to cohorts depended upon their own reported clinical history. Exposed enrollees had met someone with a PCR-confirmed or clinician-diagnosed COVID-19 case at some point within the 2 weeks before study entry. Generated by immunoSEQ multiplex PCR, the TCRdb table keeps only in-frame clones and is missing some. The data show a few hundred thousand clones, approximately 84% seen once. The chain couples TRBV10-1 to TRBJ2-5; possible D gene TRBD1, 6 bases. The clonotype was recovered from a woman in her fifties or sixties who had been exposed to COVID-19. Sequencing used PBMCs or T cells enriched from blood (not recorded which). The chain's CDR3 is CASSGGTGLEETQYF. The CDR3 nucleotides read TGCGCCAGCAGTGGGGGTACAGGGTTGGAAGAGACCCAGTACTTC.